This T cell receptor beta chain comes out of a study of brain metastases from non-small cell lung cancer. The data were produced by immunoSEQ multiplex PCR, yet TCRdb's version contains in-frame clones alone and is incomplete. The data show 200 to 300 clones, with around nine tenths seen just once and roughly a tenth held by the top ten. The CDR3 runs 15 residues. Germline CDR1 and CDR2: LNHNV and YYDKDF (reference sequence). The ends lost 0 bases at V and 5 bases at J; junction bases unmatched: 5. The specimen sequenced was tissue from a brain metastasis. The source of this sequence is a donor at least 40 years old with non-small cell lung cancer. This sequence joins TRBV15 and TRBJ1-2; 8 bases map to TRBD1. In DNA, the CDR3 is TGTGCCACCAGCAGAGAACAGAGGACAGGGTATGGCTACACCTTC. Protein: CATSREQRTGYGYTF.